This T cell receptor beta chain came from a study of CD8+ T cells in alopecia areata. Regarding the study as a whole: Lesional scalp exceeded normal scalp in clonality, especially in alopecia totalis/universalis. With tofacitinib ongoing, many expanded lesional clones persisted in both scalp and blood.

Following RNA extraction, reverse transcription yielded cDNA that acted as the sequencing template. The method was immunoSEQ multiplex PCR; TCRdb's version includes in-frame clones alone and lacks a portion of them. The repertoire holds 120,000 or so clones, over 60% seen once, with 4.5% to 6% in the top ten. In its sample, this clone was seen a few times. The antigen is undetermined. This sample's treatment: oral pan-JAK inhibitor, 5-10 mg twice daily. Sampling of alopecia areata patients yielded lesional scalp punch biopsies as well as peripheral blood. Cell sorting was applied to PBMCs, and CD4+ and CD8+ T cells were collected. This CDR3 comprises 14 residues. Germline-derived CDR1 and CDR2 are SGHRS and YFSETQ. V was cut by 0 bases and J by 5 bases, with 8 bases left in between.

This TCR was sampled from a human donor with alopecia areata. Specimen: CD4+ T cells sorted from blood, collected at week 4, from a patient treated with tofacitinib. The V call is TRBV5-1, the J call TRBJ2-2, with D perhaps being TRBD1 or TRBD2 (5 bases each). CDR3 DNA: TGCGCCAGCAGCTTGGTGGGGGTAACCGGGGAGCTGTTTTTT. Its translation is CASSLVGVTGELFF.